The sample holds a few counts of the clone carrying this TCR beta chain. The antigen is not known. This entry is derived from a study of blood T cells in healthy people across ages. Findings and caveats of the study: Not knowing donor CMV status may have confounded expanded clonotype changes.

Trimming removed 1 base from V and 3 bases from J, with 8 bases in between. Germline CDR1 KGHSH, CDR2 LQKENI. The CDR3 sequence is 14 residues long. Through a sample-barcoded 5' primer and a J-beta primer mix, a second PCR was run for roughly 6 to 12 cycles. From the 5' RACE reads, TCRdb called clonotypes with MiXCR, one entry per CDR3 protein. Altogether about 1.5 million distinct CDR3 sequences are present, approximately 42% being singletons, with the ten largest covering about 3.8%. Healthy individuals of Caucasian origin from Russia, aged 6 to 90, served as donors. Every sample gave at least 6 micrograms of total RNA when it was extracted.

The sequence was collected from a young woman in good health. The sequencing input was blood. The gene calls are TRBV18 and TRBJ2-3; no clear D. The CDR3, as DNA: TGTGCCAGCTCACCACGTTTACAGACAGATACGCAGTATTTT. Its translation is CASSPRLQTDTQYF.